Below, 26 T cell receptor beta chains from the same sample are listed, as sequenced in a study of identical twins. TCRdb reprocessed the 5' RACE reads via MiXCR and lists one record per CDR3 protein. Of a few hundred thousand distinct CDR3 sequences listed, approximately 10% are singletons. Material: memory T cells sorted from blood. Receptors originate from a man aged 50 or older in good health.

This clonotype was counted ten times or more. The CDR3 bases are TGTGCCAGCAGCACACACAGGGGCCGCAATTCACCCCTCCACTTT. As protein: CASSTHRGRNSPLHF. The genes are TRBV7-9 and TRBJ1-6, with 7 bases aligning to TRBD1. This CDR3 comprises 15 residues. CDR1 and CDR2 from the germline V gene are SEHNR and FQNEAQ (reference sequence). Trimming at V came to 5 bases and at J to 7 bases, leaving 8 bases not matched to a gene.

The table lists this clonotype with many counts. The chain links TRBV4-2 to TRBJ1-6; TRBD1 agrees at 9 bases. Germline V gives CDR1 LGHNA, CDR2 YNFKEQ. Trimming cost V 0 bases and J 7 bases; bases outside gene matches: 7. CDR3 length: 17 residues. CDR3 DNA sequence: TGTGCCAGCAGCCAAGAATATTGGACAGGGGAGAATTCACCCCTCCACTTT. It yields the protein CASSQEYWTGENSPLHF.

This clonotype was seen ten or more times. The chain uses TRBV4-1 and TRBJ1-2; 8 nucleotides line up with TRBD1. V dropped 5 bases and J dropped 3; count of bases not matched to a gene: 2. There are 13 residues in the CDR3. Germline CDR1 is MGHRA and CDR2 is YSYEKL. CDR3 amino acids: CASSTGGDYGYTF. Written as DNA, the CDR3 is TGCGCCAGCAGCACAGGGGGGGACTATGGCTACACCTTC.

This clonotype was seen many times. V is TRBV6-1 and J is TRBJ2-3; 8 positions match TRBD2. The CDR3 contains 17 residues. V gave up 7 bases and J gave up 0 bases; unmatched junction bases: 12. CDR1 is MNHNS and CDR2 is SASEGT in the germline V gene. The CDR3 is CASTPLFAGGSTDTQYF. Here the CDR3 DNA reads TGTGCCAGCACCCCCTTGTTTGCGGGGGGTAGCACAGATACGCAGTATTTT.

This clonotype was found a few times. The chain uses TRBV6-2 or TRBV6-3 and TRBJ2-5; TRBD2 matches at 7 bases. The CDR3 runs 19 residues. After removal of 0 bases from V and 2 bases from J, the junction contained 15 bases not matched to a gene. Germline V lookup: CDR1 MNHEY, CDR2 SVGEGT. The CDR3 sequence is CASSYSIGGSAYTQETQYF. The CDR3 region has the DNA TGTGCCAGCAGTTACTCGATAGGCGGGAGCGCCTACACTCAAGAGACCCAGTACTTC.

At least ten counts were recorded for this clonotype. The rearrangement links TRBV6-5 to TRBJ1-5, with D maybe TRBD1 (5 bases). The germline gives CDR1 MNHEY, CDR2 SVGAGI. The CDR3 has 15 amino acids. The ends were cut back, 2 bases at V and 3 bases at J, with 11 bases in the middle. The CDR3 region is CASSYLDSYNQPQHF. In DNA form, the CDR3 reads TGTGCCAGCAGTTACCTTGACAGCTACAATCAGCCCCAGCATTTT.

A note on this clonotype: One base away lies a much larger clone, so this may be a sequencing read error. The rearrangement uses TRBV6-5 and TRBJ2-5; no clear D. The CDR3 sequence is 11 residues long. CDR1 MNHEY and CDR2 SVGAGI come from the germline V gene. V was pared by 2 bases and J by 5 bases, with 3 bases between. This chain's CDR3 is CASSYEETQYF. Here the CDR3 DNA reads TGTGCCAGCAGTTACGAGGAGACCCAGTACTTC.

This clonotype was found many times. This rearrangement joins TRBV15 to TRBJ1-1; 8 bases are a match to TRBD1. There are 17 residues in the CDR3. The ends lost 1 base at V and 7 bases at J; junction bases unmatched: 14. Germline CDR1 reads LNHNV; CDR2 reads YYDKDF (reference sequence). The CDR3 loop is CATSRGLTGGLENEAFF. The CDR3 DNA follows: TGTGCCACCAGCAGAGGGTTAACAGGGGGTCTGGAGAATGAAGCTTTCTTT.

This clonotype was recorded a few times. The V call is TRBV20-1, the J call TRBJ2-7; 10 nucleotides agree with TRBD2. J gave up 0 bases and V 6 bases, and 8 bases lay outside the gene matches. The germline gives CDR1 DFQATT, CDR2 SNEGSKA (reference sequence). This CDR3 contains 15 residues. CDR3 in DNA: TGCAGTGCCCTTGATAGCGGGAGGAACTCCTACGAGCAGTACTTC. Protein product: CSALDSGRNSYEQYF.

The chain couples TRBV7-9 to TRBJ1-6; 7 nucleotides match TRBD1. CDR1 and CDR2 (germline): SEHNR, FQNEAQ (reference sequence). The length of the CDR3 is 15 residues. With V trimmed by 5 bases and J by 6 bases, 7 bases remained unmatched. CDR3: CASSIYRGGNSPLHF. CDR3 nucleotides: TGTGCCAGCAGCATCTACAGGGGTGGTAATTCACCCCTCCACTTT.

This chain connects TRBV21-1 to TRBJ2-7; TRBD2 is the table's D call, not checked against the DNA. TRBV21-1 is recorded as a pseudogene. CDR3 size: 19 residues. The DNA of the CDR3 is TGTGCCAGCAGCAGCTACCAAGGGGCCCGTAACAGGGCCCCCCACGAGCAGTACTTC. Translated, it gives CASSSYQGARNRAPHEQYF.

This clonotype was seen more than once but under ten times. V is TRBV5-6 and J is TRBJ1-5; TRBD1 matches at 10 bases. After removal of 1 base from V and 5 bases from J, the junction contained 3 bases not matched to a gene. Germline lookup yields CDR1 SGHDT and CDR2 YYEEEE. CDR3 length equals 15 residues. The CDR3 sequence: CASSLLGTGDQPQHF. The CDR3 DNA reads TGTGCCAGCAGCTTGTTAGGGACAGGGGATCAGCCCCAGCATTTT.

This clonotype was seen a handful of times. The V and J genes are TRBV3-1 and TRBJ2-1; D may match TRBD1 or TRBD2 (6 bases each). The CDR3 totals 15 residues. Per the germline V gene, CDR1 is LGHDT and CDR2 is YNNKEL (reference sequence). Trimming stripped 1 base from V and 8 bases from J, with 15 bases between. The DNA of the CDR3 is TGTGCCAGCAGCCAAGGAGGTTCGGGGGCCCATGAGCAGTTCTTC. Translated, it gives CASSQGGSGAHEQFF.

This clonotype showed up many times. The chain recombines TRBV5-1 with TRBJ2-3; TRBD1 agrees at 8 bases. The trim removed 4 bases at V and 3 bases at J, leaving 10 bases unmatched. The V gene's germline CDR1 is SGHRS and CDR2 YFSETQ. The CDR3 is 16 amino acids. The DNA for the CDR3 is TGCGCCAGCAGCCTGCAATCCAGGGGGCCTACAGATACGCAGTATTTT. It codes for CASSLQSRGPTDTQYF.

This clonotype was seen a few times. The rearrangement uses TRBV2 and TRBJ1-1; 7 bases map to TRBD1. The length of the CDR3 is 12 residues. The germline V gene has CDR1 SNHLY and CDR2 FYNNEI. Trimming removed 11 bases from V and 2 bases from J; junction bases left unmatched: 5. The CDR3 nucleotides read TGTGCCGGGAGACAGGGTAACACTGAAGCTTTCTTT. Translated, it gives CAGRQGNTEAFF.

This CDR3 is CSVRGGEQYF. The CDR3 DNA reads as TGCAGCGTTAGGGGAGGGGAGCAGTACTTC. The genes are TRBV29-1 and TRBJ2-7, with 7 nucleotides matching TRBD2. The length of the CDR3 is 10 residues. V lost 5 bases, J lost 7 bases, and 2 bases stayed unmatched. The germline V gene has CDR1 SQVTM and CDR2 ANQGSEA.

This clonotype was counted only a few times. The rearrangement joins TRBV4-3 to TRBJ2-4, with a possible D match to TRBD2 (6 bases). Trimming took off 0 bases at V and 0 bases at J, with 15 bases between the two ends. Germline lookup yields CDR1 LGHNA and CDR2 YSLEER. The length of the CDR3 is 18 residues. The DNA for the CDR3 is TGCGCCAGCAGCCAAGAATGGAGGCGGGGCGCAGCCAAAAACATTCAGTACTTC. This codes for CASSQEWRRGAAKNIQYF.

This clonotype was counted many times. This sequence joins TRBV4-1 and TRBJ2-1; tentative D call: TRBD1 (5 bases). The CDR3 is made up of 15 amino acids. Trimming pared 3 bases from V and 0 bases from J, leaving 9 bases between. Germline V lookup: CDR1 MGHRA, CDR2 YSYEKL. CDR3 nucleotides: TGCGCCAGCAGCCAGAGACAGAGCTCCTACAATGAGCAGTTCTTC. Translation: CASSQRQSSYNEQFF.

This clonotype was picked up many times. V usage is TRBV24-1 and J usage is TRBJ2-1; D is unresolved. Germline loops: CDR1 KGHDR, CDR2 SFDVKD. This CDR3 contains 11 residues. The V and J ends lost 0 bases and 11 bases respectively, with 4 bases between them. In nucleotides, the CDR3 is TGTGCCACCAGTGATTTGGCTCAGCAGTTCTTC. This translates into CATSDLAQQFF.

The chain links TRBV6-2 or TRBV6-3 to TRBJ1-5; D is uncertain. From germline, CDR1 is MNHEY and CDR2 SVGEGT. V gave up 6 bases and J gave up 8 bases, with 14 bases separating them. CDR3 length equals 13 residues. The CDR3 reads CASSYVPVKPQHF. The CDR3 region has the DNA TGTGCCAGCAGCTACGTCCCAGTGAAGCCCCAGCATTTT.

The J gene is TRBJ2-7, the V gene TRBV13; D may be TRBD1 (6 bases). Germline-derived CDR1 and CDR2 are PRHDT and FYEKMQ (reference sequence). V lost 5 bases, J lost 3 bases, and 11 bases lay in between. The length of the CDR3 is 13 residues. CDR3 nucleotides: TGTGCCAGCAGCCGAGGGGGACACTACGAGCAGTACTTC. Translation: CASSRGGHYEQYF. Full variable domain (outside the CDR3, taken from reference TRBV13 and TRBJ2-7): AAGVIQSPRHLIKEKRETATLKCYPIPRHDTVYWYQQGPGQDPQFLISFYEKMQSDKGSIPDRFSAQQFSDYHSELNMSSLELGDSALYFCASSRGGHYEQYFGPGTRLTVT.

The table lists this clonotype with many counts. The chain's CDR3 is CASSLSRVYEQYF. The CDR3 DNA sequence: TGTGCCAGCAGCTTAAGTCGGGTCTACGAGCAGTACTTC. The V gene is TRBV7-8, the J gene TRBJ2-7; D unclear. The germline V and J ends were trimmed by 2 bases and 3 bases, with 8 bases remaining between them. The CDR3 spans 13 residues. From germline, CDR1 is SGHVS and CDR2 FQNEAQ.

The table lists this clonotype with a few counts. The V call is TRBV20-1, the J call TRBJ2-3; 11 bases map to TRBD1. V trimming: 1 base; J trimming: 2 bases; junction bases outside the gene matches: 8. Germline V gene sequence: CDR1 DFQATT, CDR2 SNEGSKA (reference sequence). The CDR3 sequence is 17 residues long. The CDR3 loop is CSARAHGTGGHTDTQYF. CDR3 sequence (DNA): TGCAGTGCTAGAGCCCACGGGACAGGGGGGCACACAGATACGCAGTATTTT.

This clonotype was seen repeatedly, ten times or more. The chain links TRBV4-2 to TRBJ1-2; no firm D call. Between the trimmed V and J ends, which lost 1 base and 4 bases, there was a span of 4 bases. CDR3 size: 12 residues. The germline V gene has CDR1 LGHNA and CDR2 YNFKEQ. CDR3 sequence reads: CASSQGTYGYTF. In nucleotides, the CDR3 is TGTGCCAGCAGCCAAGGGACCTATGGCTACACCTTC.

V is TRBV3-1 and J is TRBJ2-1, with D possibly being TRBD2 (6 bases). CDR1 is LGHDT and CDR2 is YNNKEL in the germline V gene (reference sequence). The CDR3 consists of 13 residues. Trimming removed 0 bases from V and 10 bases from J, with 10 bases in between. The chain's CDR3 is CASSQDWAGEQFF. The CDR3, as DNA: TGTGCCAGCAGCCAAGATTGGGCGGGAGAGCAGTTCTTC.

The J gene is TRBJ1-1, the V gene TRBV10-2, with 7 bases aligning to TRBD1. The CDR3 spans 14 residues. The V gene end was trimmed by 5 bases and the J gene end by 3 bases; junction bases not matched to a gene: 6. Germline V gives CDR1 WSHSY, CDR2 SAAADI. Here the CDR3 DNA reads TGCGCCAGCAGTTACAGGGGATTGGACACTGAAGCTTTCTTT. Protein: CASSYRGLDTEAFF.